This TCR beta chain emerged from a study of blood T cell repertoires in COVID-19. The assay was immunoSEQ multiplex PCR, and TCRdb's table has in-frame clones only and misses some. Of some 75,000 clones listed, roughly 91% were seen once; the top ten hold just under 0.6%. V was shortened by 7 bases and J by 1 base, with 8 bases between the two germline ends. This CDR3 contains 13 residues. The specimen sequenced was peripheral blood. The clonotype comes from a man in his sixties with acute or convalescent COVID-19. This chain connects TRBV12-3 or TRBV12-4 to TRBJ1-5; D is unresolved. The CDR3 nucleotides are TGTGCCAGCACCATCCAGAGCAATCAGCCCCAGCATTTT. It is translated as CASTIQSNQPQHF.